This entry lists 30 T cell receptor beta chains sequenced from one sample in a study of T cell responses to AZD1222 COVID-19 vaccine. Data came from immunoSEQ multiplex PCR; TCRdb stores just in-frame clones and leaves some out. The table lists about 90,000 clones, 85% to 90% of them singletons. Sequenced here: peripheral blood, sampled 28 days after the second AZD1222 dose. These receptors came from an adult who received the AZD1222 COVID-19 vaccine.

This chain links TRBV10-3 with TRBJ2-7; no clear D. Germline CDR1 reads ENHRY; CDR2 reads SYGVKD. The CDR3 contains 12 residues. V lost 5 bases and J 4 bases, leaving 9 bases between the germline ends. The CDR3 DNA reads TGTGCCATCAGTCAAGACGGTTACGAGCAGTACTTC. This translates into CAISQDGYEQYF.

This chain joins TRBV9 and TRBJ2-3; TRBD2 aligns across 7 bases. CDR3 length: 15 amino acids. V lost 0 bases to trimming and J lost 1 base; unmatched junction nucleotides: 2. Germline V gene sequence: CDR1 SGDLS, CDR2 YYNGEE. The CDR3 region is CASSVGGGGTDTQYF. The CDR3 DNA is TGTGCCAGCAGCGTAGGGGGGGGAGGCACAGATACGCAGTATTTT.

Here the CDR3 DNA reads TGTGCCAGCGGGGACAGGGTGCAAGAGACCCAGTACTTC. Protein: CASGDRVQETQYF. The rearrangement uses TRBV2 and TRBJ2-5; 9 bases map to TRBD1. The CDR3 is 13 residues long. V shed 8 bases and J 2 bases; nucleotides not matched to a gene: 3. Germline-derived CDR1 and CDR2 are SNHLY and FYNNEI.

The chain joins TRBV24-1 to TRBJ2-1, with 15 bases fitting TRBD2. V was clipped by 9 bases and J by 1 base; unmatched bases: 9. The germline V gene encodes CDR1 KGHDR and CDR2 SFDVKD. This CDR3 has 18 amino acids. CDR3 loop: CATAPGLAGGPSYNEQFF. In DNA, the CDR3 is TGTGCCACCGCCCCGGGACTAGCGGGAGGTCCTTCCTACAATGAGCAGTTCTTC.

The chain has TRBV11-2 and TRBJ2-4, with 10 positions matching TRBD1. Per the germline V gene, CDR1 is SGHAT and CDR2 is FQNNGV. V shed 4 bases, J shed 7 bases, and the junction held 7 bases outside the gene matches. This CDR3 is built from 15 residues. For the CDR3, the DNA is TGTGCCAGCAGCTCCTCAGCGGGACAGGGGAACATTCAGTACTTC. This translates into CASSSSAGQGNIQYF.

The V and J genes are TRBV7-9 and TRBJ2-7, with D uncertain. This CDR3 comprises 15 residues. Germline CDR1 reads SEHNR; CDR2 reads FQNEAQ (reference sequence). Trimming removed 1 base from V and 6 bases from J, with 16 bases in between. The CDR3 is CASSLGQARSGEQYF. The DNA for the CDR3 is TGTGCCAGCAGCTTAGGTCAGGCCAGGAGTGGCGAGCAGTACTTC. The full variable domain, completed using reference TRBV7-9 and TRBJ2-7, is DTGVSQNPRHKITKRGQNVTFRCDPISEHNRLYWYRQTLGQGPEFLTYFQNEAQLEKSRLLSDRFSAERPKGSFSTLEIQRTEQGDSAMYLCASSLGQARSGEQYFGPGTRLTVT.

This chain connects TRBV28 to TRBJ1-6, with D perhaps TRBD1 (5 bases). Per germline, CDR1 MDHEN and CDR2 SYDVKM. Between the trimmed V and J ends, which lost 7 bases and 9 bases, there was a span of 10 bases. There are 12 residues in the CDR3. The CDR3 sequence: CASTGKGSPLHF. CDR3 DNA: TGTGCCAGCACAGGGAAAGGTTCACCCCTCCACTTT.

A single count supports this clone. The rearrangement joins TRBV7-9 to TRBJ1-1, with a possible D match to TRBD1 (6 bases). Germline V CDR1 and CDR2: SEHNR, FQNEAQ (reference sequence). The V end was cut by 6 bases, the J end by 11 bases, with 16 bases between. The CDR3 loop spans 12 amino acids. This CDR3 reads CASRPTGGSAFF. CDR3 coding DNA: TGTGCCAGCAGGCCCACGGGGGGCTCGGCTTTCTTT.

The chain recombines TRBV28 with TRBJ2-1, with 7 bases identical to TRBD2. CDR1 MDHEN and CDR2 SYDVKM come from the germline V gene. The junction had 8 bases not matched to a gene; V was cut back by 5 bases and J by 7 bases. The CDR3 contains 14 residues. The CDR3 sequence is CASSRSGLSNEQFF. The CDR3 DNA reads TGTGCCAGCAGTCGTAGCGGGTTGTCAAATGAGCAGTTCTTC.

The V call is TRBV14, the J call TRBJ1-1, with no clear D. Trimming took 0 bases from V and 1 from J, leaving 9 bases between them. Germline values: CDR1 SGHDN, CDR2 FVKESK. The CDR3 loop spans 15 amino acids. The CDR3 coding sequence is TGTGCCAGCAGCCAAGATCGGGTCAGGAACACTGAAGCTTTCTTT. Translated: CASSQDRVRNTEAFF.

The chain recombines TRBV7-9 with TRBJ1-6; tentative D call: TRBD1 (5 bases). V was trimmed by 0 bases and J by 5 bases, leaving 5 bases between them. The germline CDR1 and CDR2 sequences are SEHNR and FQNEAQ (reference sequence). CDR3 length: 14 amino acids. CDR3 region: CASSLAGDNSPLHF. The CDR3 nucleotides read TGTGCCAGCAGCTTAGCGGGGGATAATTCACCCCTCCACTTT.

This rearrangement joins TRBV6-5 to TRBJ1-1; no reliable D call. CDR3 size: 13 residues. The germline CDR1 and CDR2 sequences are MNHEY and SVGAGI. Between the trimmed V and J ends, which lost 0 bases and 8 bases, there was a span of 10 bases. CDR3 amino acids: CASSYSFGSEAFF. The CDR3 nucleotides read TGTGCCAGCAGTTACTCGTTTGGGTCAGAAGCTTTCTTT.

The chain carries TRBV7-3 and TRBJ2-1; TRBD2 agrees at 7 bases. Germline assignment: CDR1 SGHTA and CDR2 FQGTGA. There are 13 residues in the CDR3. V lost 3 bases and J lost 4; bases outside the gene matches: 0. This CDR3 is CASSFGGYNEQFF. The DNA for the CDR3 is TGTGCCAGCAGCTTCGGGGGGTACAATGAGCAGTTCTTC.

The chain uses TRBV3-1 (or the pseudogene TRBV3-2) and TRBJ2-5; TRBD2 might be the D (6 bases). The V and J ends lost 4 bases and 2 bases respectively, with 14 bases between them. CDR3 length: 15 residues. Germline lookup yields CDR1 LGHDT and CDR2 YNNKEL (reference sequence). The CDR3: CASSPGVAVQETQYF. Written as DNA, the CDR3 is TGTGCCAGCAGCCCCGGTGTAGCGGTACAAGAGACCCAGTACTTC.

Only one count was recorded for this clone. This chain connects TRBV10-3 to TRBJ2-1; 11 bases match TRBD2. CDR1 is ENHRY and CDR2 is SYGVKD in the germline V gene. The CDR3 extends over 15 amino acids. The trim removed 4 bases at V and 5 bases at J, leaving 4 bases unmatched. The CDR3 loop is CAISGGLAANNEQFF. The CDR3 nucleotides are TGTGCCATCAGTGGGGGACTAGCGGCCAACAATGAGCAGTTCTTC.

The table lists this clone with a count of one. The CDR3 protein is CATSDQGGGQPQHF. Here the CDR3 DNA reads TGTGCCACCAGTGATCAGGGAGGAGGCCAGCCCCAGCATTTT. The chain links TRBV24-1 to TRBJ1-5, with D possibly being TRBD1 (5 bases). The germline CDR1 and CDR2 sequences are KGHDR and SFDVKD. CDR3 length equals 14 residues. V was trimmed by 3 bases and J by 7 bases, leaving 12 bases between them.

V and J are TRBV4-3 and TRBJ2-1, with 9 bases matching TRBD2. This CDR3 region has 18 residues. Germline CDR1 reads LGHNA; CDR2 reads YSLEER. J was trimmed by 8 bases and V by 3 bases; bases with no gene match: 17. CDR3 nucleotides: TGCGCCAGCAGCCAGACCCCGATATCGAGCGGGGGGAGGGATGAGCAGTTCTTC. The encoded protein is CASSQTPISSGGRDEQFF.

The chain combines TRBV25-1 with TRBJ2-1; D gene unclear. The CDR3 has 13 residues. The germline gives CDR1 MGHDK, CDR2 SYGVNS. Trimming removed 1 base at V and 4 bases at J, with 5 bases between. As DNA, the CDR3 is TGTGCCAGCAGTGAATTCGGGTACAATGAGCAGTTCTTC. Translation: CASSEFGYNEQFF.

The J gene is TRBJ2-5, the V gene TRBV5-4; D could derive from TRBD1 or TRBD2 (5 bases each). The CDR3 loop spans 15 amino acids. V was cut by 3 bases and J by 3 bases, with 15 bases left in between. CDR1 SGHNT and CDR2 YYREEE come from the germline V gene (reference sequence). CDR3 in amino acids: CASSSPGPSKETQYF. The CDR3, as DNA: TGTGCCAGCAGCTCACCGGGACCCTCGAAAGAGACCCAGTACTTC.

The rearrangement links TRBV28 to TRBJ1-6; D may be TRBD1 (6 bases). CDR1 MDHEN and CDR2 SYDVKM come from the germline V gene. CDR3 length: 18 amino acids. V was clipped by 5 bases and J by 7 bases, with 24 bases between them. Here the CDR3 reads CASSEKTIRTDMNSPLHF. The CDR3 DNA is TGTGCCAGCAGTGAAAAAACCATTAGGACAGACATGAATTCACCCCTCCACTTT.

The chain uses TRBV6-4 and TRBJ1-1; 10 bases map to TRBD1. This CDR3 comprises 14 residues. Trimming cost V 7 bases and J 6 bases; bases outside gene matches: 8. CDR1 and CDR2 (germline): MRHNA, SNTAGT. CDR3 sequence reads: CASTRDRGDPEAFF. As DNA, the CDR3 is TGTGCCAGCACCAGGGACAGGGGTGACCCTGAAGCTTTCTTT.

This rearrangement joins TRBV28 to TRBJ2-5; 7 nucleotides line up with TRBD2. V lost 5 bases, J lost 3 bases, and 12 bases stayed unmatched. The length of the CDR3 is 16 residues. The germline CDR1 and CDR2 sequences are MDHEN and SYDVKM. The CDR3 DNA reads as TGTGCCAGCAGTCCGGGGGACTACCGGGGGAAAGAGACCCAGTACTTC. As protein: CASSPGDYRGKETQYF.

The V gene is TRBV30, the J gene TRBJ2-7, with 7 positions matching TRBD2. The V gene's germline CDR1 is GTSNPN and CDR2 SVGIG (reference sequence). The CDR3 is 13 amino acids. The J segment lost 3 bases and the V segment lost 2 bases, leaving 4 bases of the junction unmatched. The DNA for the CDR3 is TGTGCCTGGAGTCCAGGGAGGGACTACGAGCAGTACTTC. This translates into CAWSPGRDYEQYF.

The chain uses TRBV6-1 and TRBJ2-7; D remains unclear. The V gene's germline CDR1 is MNHNS and CDR2 SASEGT. CDR3 length equals 14 residues. The V and J ends lost 2 bases and 2 bases respectively, with 10 bases between them. The CDR3 region is CASSENRVTYEQYF. The DNA of the CDR3 is TGTGCCAGCAGTGAAAATCGAGTAACCTACGAGCAGTACTTC.

V gene TRBV4-3 combines with J gene TRBJ2-7; D gene uncertain. With 0 bases removed from V and 0 bases from J, the gap between germline ends came to 9 bases. From germline, CDR1 is LGHNA and CDR2 YSLEER. This CDR3 spans 15 amino acids. In nucleotides, the CDR3 is TGCGCCAGCAGCCAAGAGGACGACAACTCCTACGAGCAGTACTTC. It codes for CASSQEDDNSYEQYF.

CDR3 amino acids: CASSSDSWSSYEQYF. The CDR3 DNA reads as TGTGCCAGCAGCTCGGATAGCTGGAGCTCCTACGAGCAGTACTTC. This chain uses TRBV7-8 with TRBJ2-7; D is uncertain. Trimming shortened V by 4 bases and J by 0 bases, and 13 bases separated the two germline ends. CDR3 size: 15 residues. CDR1 is SGHVS and CDR2 is FQNEAQ in the germline V gene.

This clone was seen a handful of times. CDR3 DNA sequence: TGCAGCGTGGGGGGACTAGCGGGATACACCGGGGAGCTGTTTTTT. It yields the protein CSVGGLAGYTGELFF. V is TRBV29-1 and J is TRBJ2-2, with 13 positions matching TRBD2. Trimming at V came to 6 bases and at J to 3 bases, leaving 4 bases not matched to a gene. This CDR3 region has 15 residues. From germline, CDR1 is SQVTM and CDR2 ANQGSEA.

This clone occurred a few times. This chain connects TRBV7-2 to TRBJ2-7; perhaps TRBD1 as D (5 bases). Germline values: CDR1 SGHTA, CDR2 FQGNSA. V was shortened by 5 bases and J by 1 base, with 12 bases between the two germline ends. The CDR3 runs 14 residues. The CDR3: CASSKGVGSYEQYF. In nucleotides, the CDR3 is TGTGCCAGCAGCAAAGGGGTCGGATCCTACGAGCAGTACTTC. The variable domain in full, completed from reference TRBV7-2 and TRBJ2-7, reads GAGVSQSPSNKVTEKGKDVELRCDPISGHTALYWYRQSLGQGLEFLIYFQGNSAPDKSGLPSDRFSAERTGGSVSTLTIQRTQQEDSAVYLCASSKGVGSYEQYFGPGTRLTVT.

This clone was counted only a few times. The chain links TRBV7-2 to TRBJ1-1; TRBD1 matches at 8 bases. V lost 5 bases to trimming and J lost 4 bases; unmatched junction nucleotides: 6. The CDR3 is made up of 14 amino acids. The germline CDR1 and CDR2 sequences are SGHTA and FQGNSA. The CDR3 region has the DNA TGTGCCAGCAGCGTAGTCGACAGGGGCACTGAAGCTTTCTTT. Its protein is CASSVVDRGTEAFF.

The chain uses TRBV29-1 and TRBJ1-2; maybe TRBD1 (6 bases). The CDR3 is 11 amino acids. CDR1 and CDR2 from the germline V gene are SQVTM and ANQGSEA. The V end lost 1 base, the J end lost 12 bases, and 12 bases lay between the germline ends. CDR3 in DNA: TGCAGCGTTGAAGTGGGACAATTGAACACCTTC. Residues: CSVEVGQLNTF.